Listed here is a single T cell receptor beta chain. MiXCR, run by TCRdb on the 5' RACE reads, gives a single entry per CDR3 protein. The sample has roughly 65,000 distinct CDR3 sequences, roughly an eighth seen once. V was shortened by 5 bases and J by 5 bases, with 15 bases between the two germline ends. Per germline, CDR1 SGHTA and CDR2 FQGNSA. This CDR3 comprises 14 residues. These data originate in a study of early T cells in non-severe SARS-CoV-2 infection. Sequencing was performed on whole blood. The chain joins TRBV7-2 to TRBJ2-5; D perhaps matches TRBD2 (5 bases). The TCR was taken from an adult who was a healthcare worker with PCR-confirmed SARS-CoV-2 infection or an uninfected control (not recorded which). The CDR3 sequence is CASSHQTRRETQYF. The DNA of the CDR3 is TGTGCCAGCAGCCACCAGACAAGGAGGGAGACCCAGTACTTC.